These T cell receptor beta chains were read from a single sample in a study of blood T cell repertoires in COVID-19. Profiled with immunoSEQ multiplex PCR; TCRdb holds only in-frame clones, not every one. The table shows roughly 260,000 clones, with 75% to 95% occurring only once. Sequencing used peripheral blood. All receptors derive from a person between 18 and 35 years old with COVID-19, enrolled during active disease. Both conserved end residues are part of each CDR3. The D gene is left open where the match is weak. Part of the rows lack a size; the others show once, few, many or a class for expanded clones.

-	TRBJ1-1	TRBV12-3/TRBV12-4	-	TGTGCCAGCAGTTTGTGGCAGAACACTGAAGCTTTCTTT	CASSLWQNTEAFF
-	TRBJ2-7	TRBV2	-	TGTGCCAGCAGTGTCCCACTCAGGGGTGGGGAGCAGTACTTC	CASSVPLRGGEQYF
-	TRBJ2-1	TRBV7-3	TRBD2	TGTGCCAGCAGCTTAATAGGTTCTAGCGGGAGTTTGAATGAGCAGTTCTTC	CASSLIGSSGSLNEQFF
-	TRBJ2-5	TRBV6-5	-	TGTGCCAGCATAAAACAGGGATTCAGGGAGACCCAGTACTTC	CASIKQGFRETQYF
-	TRBJ2-2	TRBV6-5	TRBD2	TGTGCCAGCAGACTGGGACTAGCTGTCACCGGGGAGCTGTTTTTT	CASRLGLAVTGELFF
-	TRBJ2-3	TRBV10-2	-	TGCGCCAGCAAGGAGGGGCCGGCAATGACAGATACGCAGTATTTT	CASKEGPAMTDTQYF
-	TRBJ1-4	TRBV7-2	TRBD1	TGTGCCAGCAGCTTAGCCCCCGGGACAGGGGGAAAACTGTTTTTT	CASSLAPGTGGKLFF
-	TRBJ2-7	TRBV11-2	TRBD1	TGTGCCAGCAGCTTCCTCACCGGGACAGGGGACCCCTACGAGCAGTACTTC	CASSFLTGTGDPYEQYF
-	TRBJ2-1	TRBV3-1/TRBV3-2	-	TGTGCCAGCAGCCAAGGGGCTTCGGGGGTTTACAATGAGCAGTTCTTC	CASSQGASGVYNEQFF
-	TRBJ2-3	TRBV6-5	TRBD2	TGTGCCAGCAGGTACGCGGGAGCCACAGATACGCAGTATTTT	CASRYAGATDTQYF
-	TRBJ2-5	TRBV5-1	TRBD2	TGCGCCAGCAGCTTGGATGGCGGGAGTTCCGAGACCCAGTACTTC	CASSLDGGSSETQYF
-	TRBJ2-7	TRBV10-2	-	TGCGCCAGCAGTGCGGGCTACGAGCAGTACTTC	CASSAGYEQYF
-	TRBJ2-4	TRBV28	TRBD1	TGTGCCAGCAGCCTCTCCGGGACAGGGGTTGGCATTCAGTACTTC	CASSLSGTGVGIQYF
-	TRBJ2-5	TRBV5-4	TRBD2	TGTGCCAGCAGCTATCTAGCGGGAGGGCCAGAGACCCAGTACTTC	CASSYLAGGPETQYF
once	TRBJ2-1	TRBV19	TRBD2	TGTGCCAGTAAGGAACTAGCGGGAGGGAGCAGTGAGCAGTTCTTC	CASKELAGGSSEQFF
-	TRBJ1-3	TRBV5-1	-	TGCGCCAGCAGCTTGGCCGGAGGGAAAATAGGAAACACCATATATTTT	CASSLAGGKIGNTIYF
-	TRBJ1-4	TRBV9	TRBD1	TGTGCCAGCAGCCCCATCGGGACAGCTAATGAAAAACTGTTTTTT	CASSPIGTANEKLFF
-	TRBJ1-1	TRBV7-8	-	TGTGCCAGCAGCCCCTTGAACACTGAAGCTTTCTTT	CASSPLNTEAFF
-	TRBJ2-7	TRBV7-9	-	TGTGCCAGCAGCGCCACACAGGGTTTCTCCTACGAGCAGTACTTC	CASSATQGFSYEQYF
-	TRBJ2-1	TRBV5-5	TRBD2	TGTGCCAGCAGCTTGGAGGTGGGACTAGCTCTAAGGGATGAGCAGTTCTTC	CASSLEVGLALRDEQFF
once	TRBJ2-1	TRBV7-8	TRBD2	TGTGCCAGCAGCTTATCGGGAGGTCGGGGAGGCGAGCAGTTCTTC	CASSLSGGRGGEQFF
-	TRBJ1-4	TRBV4-2	-	TGTGCCAGCAGCGCCGACAGCGCAACTAATGAAAAACTGTTTTTT	CASSADSATNEKLFF
-	TRBJ1-2	TRBV10-3	-	TGTGCCATCTCGACAGACCCTAGATATGGCTACACCTTC	CAISTDPRYGYTF
-	TRBJ1-1	TRBV2	-	TGTGCCAGCAGGATGACTTTTTTGAACACTGAAGCTTTCTTT	CASRMTFLNTEAFF
-	TRBJ1-5	TRBV28	TRBD1	TGTGCCAGCACCACTACTCCGGACAGGGGAAATCAGCCCCAGCATTTT	CASTTTPDRGNQPQHF
-	TRBJ2-1	TRBV5-1	TRBD2	TGCGCCACTTCACTAGCGGGAGGTTCCTACAATGAGCAGTTCTTC	CATSLAGGSYNEQFF
-	TRBJ2-2	TRBV5-1	-	TGCGCCAGCAGCCTCGGCGGGGGCTCCCCCGGGGAGCTGTTTTTT	CASSLGGGSPGELFF
-	TRBJ1-1	TRBV5-1	TRBD1	TGCGCCAGCAGTTACACTTCCGGGACAGGGACGTCTGAAGCTTTCTTT	CASSYTSGTGTSEAFF
-	TRBJ2-1	TRBV11-2	TRBD2	TGTGCCAGCAGCTCATTGACTAGCGGCTTCTACAATGAGCAGTTCTTC	CASSSLTSGFYNEQFF